This TCR beta chain was obtained from a study of beta chain features in type 1 diabetes. Study context: Taken together, all samples contributed 90 million to 140 million examined sorted cells.

Reverse transcription of all isolated RNA meant that expressed TCRB transcripts were sequenced. Generated by immunoSEQ multiplex PCR, the TCRdb table keeps only in-frame clones and is missing some. Here the sample spans about 370,000 clones, roughly 9.8% being singletons. Germline V gives CDR1 MNHNS, CDR2 SASEGT. Trimming removed 3 bases from V and 7 bases from J, with 18 bases in between. This CDR3 has 15 amino acids. Worth noting for this clone: The antigen is not known.

Each of the CD4+ naive, central memory, regulatory and stem cell-like memory populations was sorted via CD45RO/CCR7/CD25/CD127/CD95/CD27. Study-wide results and caveats: The naive, central memory and Treg TCRB repertoires looked more alike in patients than they did in healthy donors. All four CD4+ subsets of Type 1 diabetes patients contained TCRB CDR3s that were moderately but significantly shorter.

This clonotype originated in a man aged 25-40 years with type 1 diabetes. V is TRBV6-1 and J is TRBJ1-2, with D maybe TRBD1 (6 bases). The sample was central memory CD4+ T cells from blood. Written as DNA, the CDR3 is TGTGCCAGCAGTGACGGCCTCACAGGGTTTCCTGGCTACACCTTC. Translation: CASSDGLTGFPGYTF.